These 4 T cell receptor beta chains came from one sample sequenced in a study of T cells in Graves' hyperthyroidism and ophthalmopathy. TCR beta CDR3 regions were amplified from RNA transcripts. HTBI primers drove first-round RT-PCR of the TCR CDR3. TCRdb reprocessed the multiplex PCR reads via MiXCR and lists one record per CDR3 protein. This sample has some 700,000 distinct CDR3 sequences, with roughly 17% found just once. The sample comprised blood. Receptor source: a man in his fifties or sixties with Graves' hyperthyroidism.

The chain joins TRBV6-1 to TRBJ2-5; perhaps TRBD1 as D (6 bases). Germline CDR1 reads MNHNS; CDR2 reads SASEGT. Trimming removed 5 bases from V and 1 base from J, with 11 bases in between. CDR3 length: 14 residues. CDR3 in amino acids: CASSYMTGQETQYF. The CDR3 nucleotides read TGTGCCAGCAGTTATATGACAGGCCAAGAGACCCAGTACTTC.

V gene TRBV5-8 combines with J gene TRBJ1-1; D remains unclear. This CDR3 spans 14 amino acids. V was shortened by 1 base and J by 0 bases, with 7 bases between the two germline ends. CDR1 SGHTS and CDR2 YDEGEE come from the germline V gene. The CDR3: CASSLSTMNTEAFF. CDR3 nucleotide sequence: TGTGCCAGCAGCTTGTCCACCATGAACACTGAAGCTTTCTTT.

V usage is TRBV10-1 and J usage is TRBJ2-7; perhaps D is TRBD1 or TRBD2 (6 bases each). V was clipped by 2 bases and J by 4 bases, with 15 bases between them. The length of the CDR3 is 15 residues. Per germline, CDR1 WNHNN and CDR2 SYGVQD (reference sequence). As DNA, the CDR3 is TGCGCCAGCAGTGAGGGGTGGGGGGCCCCGTACGAGCAGTACTTC. It specifies CASSEGWGAPYEQYF.

Regarding this clonotype: A much larger clone lies one base from this, so it may be a read error. The rearrangement joins TRBV2 to TRBJ2-7; 8 nucleotides line up with TRBD2. CDR1 and CDR2 (germline): SNHLY, FYNNEI. Germline trimming cut 7 bases from V and 12 bases from J; bases unmatched to any gene: 11. The CDR3 runs 12 residues. CDR3 sequence (DNA): TGTGCCAGCAATAAACTAGCGGAAGCGCGGTACTTC. Residues: CASNKLAEARYF.